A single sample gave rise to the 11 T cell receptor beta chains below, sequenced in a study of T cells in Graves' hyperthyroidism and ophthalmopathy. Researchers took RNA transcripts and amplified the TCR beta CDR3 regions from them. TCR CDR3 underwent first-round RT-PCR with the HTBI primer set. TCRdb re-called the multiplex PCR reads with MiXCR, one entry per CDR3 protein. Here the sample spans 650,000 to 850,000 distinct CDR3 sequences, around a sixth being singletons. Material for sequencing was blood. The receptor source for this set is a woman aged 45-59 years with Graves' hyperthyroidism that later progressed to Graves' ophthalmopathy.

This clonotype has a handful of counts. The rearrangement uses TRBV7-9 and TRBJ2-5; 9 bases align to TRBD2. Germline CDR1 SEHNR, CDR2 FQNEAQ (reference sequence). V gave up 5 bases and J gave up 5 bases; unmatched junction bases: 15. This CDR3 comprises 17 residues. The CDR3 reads CASSPGLASFKRETQYF. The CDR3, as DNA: TGTGCCAGCAGCCCTGGACTAGCGAGTTTTAAGCGGGAGACCCAGTACTTC. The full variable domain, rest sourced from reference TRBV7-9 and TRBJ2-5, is DTGVSQNPRHKITKRGQNVTFRCDPISEHNRLYWYRQTLGQGPEFLTYFQNEAQLEKSRLLSDRFSAERPKGSFSTLEIQRTEQGDSAMYLCASSPGLASFKRETQYFGPGTRLLVL.

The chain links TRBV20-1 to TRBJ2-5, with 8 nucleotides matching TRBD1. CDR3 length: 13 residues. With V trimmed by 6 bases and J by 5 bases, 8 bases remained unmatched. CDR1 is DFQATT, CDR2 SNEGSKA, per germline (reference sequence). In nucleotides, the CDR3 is TGCAGTGCGCATACAGGGGGTGGTGAGACCCAGTACTTC. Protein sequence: CSAHTGGGETQYF.

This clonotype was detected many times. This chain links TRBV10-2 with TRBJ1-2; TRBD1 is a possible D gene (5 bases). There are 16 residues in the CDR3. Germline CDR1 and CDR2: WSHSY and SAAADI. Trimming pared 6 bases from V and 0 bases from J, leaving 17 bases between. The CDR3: CASRDAGTEANYGYTF. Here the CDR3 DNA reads TGCGCCAGCAGGGATGCCGGGACCGAAGCTAACTATGGCTACACCTTC.

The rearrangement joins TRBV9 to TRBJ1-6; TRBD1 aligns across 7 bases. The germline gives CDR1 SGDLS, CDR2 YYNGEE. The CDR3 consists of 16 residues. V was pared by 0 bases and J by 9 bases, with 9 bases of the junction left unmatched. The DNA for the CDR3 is TGTGCCAGCAGCGTAGGTACAGGGGAAGAAGGTTCACCCCTCCACTTT. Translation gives CASSVGTGEEGSPLHF.

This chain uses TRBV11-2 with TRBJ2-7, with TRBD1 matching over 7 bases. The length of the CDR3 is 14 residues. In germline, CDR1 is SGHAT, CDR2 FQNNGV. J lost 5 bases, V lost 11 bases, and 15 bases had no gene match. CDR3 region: CAWSLVTGYDEQYF. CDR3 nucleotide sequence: TGTGCCTGGAGTCTCGTGACAGGGTACGACGAGCAGTACTTC.

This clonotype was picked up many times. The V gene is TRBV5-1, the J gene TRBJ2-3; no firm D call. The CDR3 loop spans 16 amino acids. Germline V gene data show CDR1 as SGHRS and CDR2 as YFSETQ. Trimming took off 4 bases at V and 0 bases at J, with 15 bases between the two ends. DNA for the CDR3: TGCGCCAGCAGCCCTGAAGCGATTTCTAGCACAGATACGCAGTATTTT. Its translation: CASSPEAISSTDTQYF.

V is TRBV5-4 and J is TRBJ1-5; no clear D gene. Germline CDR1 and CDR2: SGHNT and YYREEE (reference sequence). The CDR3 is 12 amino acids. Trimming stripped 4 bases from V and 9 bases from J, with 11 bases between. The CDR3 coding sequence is TGTGCCAGCAGCCCGGATCGGGGGCCCCAGCATTTT. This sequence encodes CASSPDRGPQHF.

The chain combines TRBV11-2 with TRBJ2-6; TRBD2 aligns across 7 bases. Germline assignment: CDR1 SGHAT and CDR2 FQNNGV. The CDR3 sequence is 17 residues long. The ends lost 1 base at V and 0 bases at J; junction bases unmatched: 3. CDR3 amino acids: CASSLGGGFSGANVLTF. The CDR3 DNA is TGTGCCAGCAGCTTAGGCGGGGGTTTCTCTGGGGCCAACGTCCTGACTTTC. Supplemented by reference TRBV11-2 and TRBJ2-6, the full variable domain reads EAGVAQSPRYKIIEKRQSVAFWCNPISGHATLYWYQQILGQGPKLLIQFQNNGVVDDSQLPKDRFSAERLKGVDSTLKIQPAKLEDSAVYLCASSLGGGFSGANVLTFGAGSRLTVL.

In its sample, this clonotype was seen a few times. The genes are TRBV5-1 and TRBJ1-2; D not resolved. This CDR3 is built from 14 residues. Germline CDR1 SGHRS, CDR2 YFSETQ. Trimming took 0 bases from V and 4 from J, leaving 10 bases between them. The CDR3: CASSLEGGSYGYTF. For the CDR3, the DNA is TGCGCCAGCAGCTTGGAGGGAGGGAGCTATGGCTACACCTTC. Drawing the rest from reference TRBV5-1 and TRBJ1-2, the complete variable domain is KAGVTQTPRYLIKTRGQQVTLSCSPISGHRSVSWYQQTPGQGLQFLFEYFSETQRNKGNFPGRFSGRQFSNSRSEMNVSTLELGDSALYLCASSLEGGSYGYTFGSGTRLTVV.

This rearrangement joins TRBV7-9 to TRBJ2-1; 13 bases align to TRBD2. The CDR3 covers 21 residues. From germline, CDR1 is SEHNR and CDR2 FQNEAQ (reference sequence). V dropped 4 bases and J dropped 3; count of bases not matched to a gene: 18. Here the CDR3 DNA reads TGTGCCAGCAGCTCGACATTACCGACAGCGAGACTAGCGGGGGGCTACAATGAGCAGTTCTTC. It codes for CASSSTLPTARLAGGYNEQFF.

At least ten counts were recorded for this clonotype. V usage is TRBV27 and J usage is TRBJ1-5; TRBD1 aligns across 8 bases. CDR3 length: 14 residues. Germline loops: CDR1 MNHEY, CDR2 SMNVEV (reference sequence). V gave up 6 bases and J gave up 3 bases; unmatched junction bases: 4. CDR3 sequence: CASSLTGANQPQHF. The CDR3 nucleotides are TGTGCCAGCAGCCTGACAGGGGCCAATCAGCCCCAGCATTTT.